This T cell receptor beta chain was found in a study of human T cells and chemical hapten exposure. Overall study context: Once 0.01% DPC had been applied to the upper back by patch test, readings were taken at 6 days. General observations from the study: Among TCRs, those above 1 in 1000 frequency were unaffected by DPC sensitization. Positively correlated with patch test score were the counts of PT1 expanded TCRs.

TCRdb independently ran MiXCR on the RACE reads; one entry per CDR3 protein. Of just over 350,000 distinct CDR3 sequences in the sample, about 6% were seen once. As for time point: patch test 2, 6 weeks after DPC sensitization. Indicated treatment: therapeutic diphenylcyclopropenone sensitization with weekly scalp DPC. In every case, blood was obtained before the patch test was applied. The germline V gene encodes CDR1 SEHNR and CDR2 FQNEAQ (reference sequence). The CDR3 contains 19 residues. V shed 6 bases and J 2 bases; nucleotides not matched to a gene: 15. This clonotype has more than one count but fewer than ten. Its specificity is not known.

The chain couples TRBV7-9 to TRBJ2-6; 8 bases agree with TRBD1. The specimen was whole blood, collected in connection with sensitization to the hapten diphenylcyclopropenone (DPC). This TCR came from a young woman with alopecia areata. Some clones in this sample may be carry-over from other donors' samples. CDR3 nucleotide sequence: TGTGCCAGCAGTTCCCGGACAGGGAAGTCCCTCCCTGGGGCCAACGTCCTGACTTTC. It translates to CASSSRTGKSLPGANVLTF.